The source of this T cell receptor (beta chain) is a study of CD8+ T cells in alopecia areata. Whole-study findings and limits: Sequence data from scalp samples additionally include resident alphabeta T cells of normal skin.

Reverse transcribed after extraction, RNA yielded cDNA as the sequencing template. Assay used: immunoSEQ multiplex PCR; TCRdb lists only in-frame clones, some missing. The sample has 130,000 or so clones; roughly 50% are singletons. This clone occurred a few times. What it binds is not known. The CDR3 sequence is 16 residues long. V lost 2 bases and J lost 6, with 17 bases in between. Germline CDR1 reads MGHDK; CDR2 reads SYGVNS. Lesional scalp punch biopsies and peripheral blood came from alopecia areata patients. This material consisted of CD8+ T cells sorted from blood, taken at week 0. The sequence derives from a human donor with alopecia areata. This sequence joins TRBV25-1 and TRBJ2-1; perhaps D is TRBD1 or TRBD2 (5 bases each). CDR3 in DNA: TGTGCCAGCAGTGAAGGGGGAGAGGGCTTGGGCAATGAGCAGTTCTTC. Translating gives CASSEGGEGLGNEQFF.